The 22 T cell receptor beta chains listed next were all sequenced from one sample in a study of Ad26.COV2.S vaccination and SARS-CoV-2 variants. Profiled with immunoSEQ multiplex PCR; TCRdb holds only in-frame clones, not every one. The sample carries fewer than 900,000 clones, 89% recorded once. Regarding treatment: some 20 received Ad26.COV2.S at low or high dose, single or two shots; a few received placebo; per-sample allocation not given. Sample collection was performed on day 63 after the first vaccine or placebo injection. The sequences come from peripheral blood, collected in a trial of Ad26.COV2.S vaccine versus placebo. The source of these receptors is a person aged 18 to 65 who received the Ad26.COV2.S COVID-19 vaccine or a placebo.

This sequence joins TRBV5-6 and TRBJ2-2, with D maybe TRBD1 (6 bases). Trimming took off 0 bases at V and 7 bases at J, with 10 bases between the two ends. CDR1 and CDR2 (germline): SGHDT, YYEEEE. The CDR3 covers 14 residues. The CDR3 region has the DNA TGTGCCAGCAGCTTGGGGGCAGGGGTCGGGGAGCTGTTTTTT. This codes for CASSLGAGVGELFF. Full variable domain (rest looked up from reference TRBV5-6 and TRBJ2-2): DAGVTQSPTHLIKTRGQQVTLRCSPKSGHDTVSWYQQALGQGPQFIFQYYEEEERQRGNFPDRFSGHQFPNYSSELNVNALLLGDSALYLCASSLGAGVGELFFGEGSRLTVL.

The chain links TRBV29-1 to TRBJ2-7; D gene ambiguous. CDR1 and CDR2 from the germline V gene are SQVTM and ANQGSEA. The V gene lost 1 base and the J gene lost 0 bases, with 7 bases spanning the gap. This CDR3 contains 13 residues. CDR3 DNA: TGCAGCGTTGAAGCGGGCACCTCCTACGAGCAGTACTTC. Its protein is CSVEAGTSYEQYF.

The chain carries TRBV6-5 and TRBJ1-2; D is ambiguous. This CDR3 comprises 12 residues. Trimming shortened V by 7 bases and J by 8 bases, and 14 bases separated the two germline ends. CDR1 and CDR2 (germline): MNHEY, SVGAGI. The CDR3 is CASNPETKGYTF. The CDR3 DNA sequence: TGTGCCAGCAATCCAGAGACTAAGGGCTACACCTTC.

Only a few counts were recorded for this clone. The rearrangement uses TRBV4-3 and TRBJ2-3, with 7 bases aligning to TRBD1. V shed 0 bases and J 2 bases; nucleotides not matched to a gene: 8. CDR3 length: 17 residues. Germline V gene lookup returns CDR1 LGHNA and CDR2 YSLEER. The CDR3 DNA reads as TGCGCCAGCAGCCAAGATAGGACAGGTTATTTCACAGATACGCAGTATTTT. Encoded protein: CASSQDRTGYFTDTQYF.

The rearrangement uses TRBV10-1 and TRBJ2-3; D uncertain. Trimming left V 4 bases short and J 6 bases short, with 14 bases between. In germline, CDR1 is WNHNN, CDR2 SYGVQD (reference sequence). CDR3 length: 14 amino acids. For the CDR3, the DNA is TGCGCCAGCAGTGGAAACTCCCGGATGGATACGCAGTATTTT. Amino acid sequence: CASSGNSRMDTQYF.

The chain employs TRBV10-3 and TRBJ1-1; D not resolved. The ends were cut back, 0 bases at V and 6 bases at J, with 8 bases in the middle. The CDR3 is 13 residues long. From germline, CDR1 is ENHRY and CDR2 SYGVKD. The CDR3 region is CAISESREAEAFF. DNA for the CDR3: TGTGCCATCAGTGAGTCTAGAGAGGCTGAAGCTTTCTTT.

J is TRBJ2-7 and V is TRBV19; D not resolved. CDR1 is LNHDA, CDR2 SQIVND, per germline (reference sequence). The germline V and J ends were trimmed by 4 bases and 1 base, with 11 bases remaining between them. The CDR3 runs 14 residues. The CDR3 nucleotides read TGTGCCAGTAGTAGCACCCGAAATTCCTACGAGCAGTACTTC. Translation gives CASSSTRNSYEQYF.

The chain joins TRBV5-5 to TRBJ2-7; D might be TRBD2 (6 bases). The germline V gene encodes CDR1 SGHKS and CDR2 YYEKEE (reference sequence). With 0 bases removed from V and 0 bases from J, the gap between germline ends came to 13 bases. The length of the CDR3 is 16 residues. The DNA for the CDR3 is TGTGCCAGCAGCTTGGGTGCGGGGACGCTCTCCTACGAGCAGTACTTC. Residues: CASSLGAGTLSYEQYF.

The rearrangement links TRBV5-1 to TRBJ1-5; D unresolved. The CDR3 has 15 amino acids. Trimming took 0 bases from V and 2 from J, leaving 9 bases between them. The germline gives CDR1 SGHRS, CDR2 YFSETQ. CDR3 amino acids: CASSLDGDGNQPQHF. CDR3 nucleotide sequence: TGCGCCAGCAGCTTGGATGGGGATGGCAATCAGCCCCAGCATTTT.

The chain couples TRBV2 to TRBJ2-2; D possibly matches TRBD1 or TRBD2 (5 bases each). The CDR3 has 15 residues. The germline V gene encodes CDR1 SNHLY and CDR2 FYNNEI. V dropped 3 bases and J dropped 6 bases, with 14 bases sitting between them. The CDR3 is CASSEGVASPGELFF. The CDR3 bases are TGTGCCAGCAGTGAGGGGGTAGCGTCTCCCGGGGAGCTGTTTTTT.

V usage is TRBV29-1 and J usage is TRBJ1-2; D gene uncertain. Germline V lookup: CDR1 SQVTM, CDR2 ANQGSEA. This CDR3 spans 11 amino acids. V gave up 6 bases and J gave up 6 bases, with 11 bases separating them. The CDR3 protein is CSVVGQDGYTF. The CDR3 nucleotides read TGCAGCGTGGTAGGCCAGGATGGCTACACCTTC. Full variable domain (rest looked up from reference TRBV29-1 and TRBJ1-2): SAVISQKPSRDICQRGTSLTIQCQVDSQVTMMFWYRQQPGQSLTLIATANQGSEATYESGFVIDKFPISRPNLTFSTLTVSNMSPEDSSIYLCSVVGQDGYTFGSGTRLTVV.

V and J are TRBV3-1 (or the pseudogene TRBV3-2) and TRBJ1-6, with D perhaps matching TRBD1 (5 bases). The germline CDR1 and CDR2 sequences are LGHDT and YNNKEL (reference sequence). The CDR3 runs to 16 residues. V was shortened by 6 bases and J by 0 bases, with 12 bases between the two germline ends. CDR3 sequence (DNA): TGTGCCAGCAGGCCGTCCCAGGGCTCCTATAATTCACCCCTCCACTTT. It specifies CASRPSQGSYNSPLHF.

The gene calls are TRBV7-2 and TRBJ1-1, with D possibly matching TRBD1 (5 bases). From germline, CDR1 is SGHTA and CDR2 FQGNSA. The length of the CDR3 is 14 residues. The germline V and J ends were trimmed by 2 bases and 3 bases, with 10 bases remaining between them. The CDR3 nucleotides read TGTGCCAGCAGCTTAAGTAGGGGTTACACTGAAGCTTTCTTT. Translating gives CASSLSRGYTEAFF.

This clone showed up just once. The V call is TRBV2, the J call TRBJ2-7; 7 bases agree with TRBD1. The CDR3 spans 14 residues. V was pared by 7 bases and J by 3 bases, with 9 bases of the junction left unmatched. CDR1 and CDR2 (germline): SNHLY, FYNNEI. The CDR3 coding sequence is TGTGCCAGCACCCGTCAGGGGGTGGTCTACGAGCAGTACTTC. Amino acid sequence: CASTRQGVVYEQYF.

Concerning this clone: The sample has other DNA sequences that encode this CDR3 too. CDR3 bases: TGTGCCAGCAGTTTCTCATACGAGCAGTACTTC. Translated, it gives CASSFSYEQYF. The chain carries TRBV6-2 or TRBV6-3 and TRBJ2-7; D is ambiguous. The CDR3 spans 11 residues. Trimming left V 4 bases short and J 4 bases short, with 5 bases between. Germline CDR1 reads MNHEY; CDR2 reads SVGEGT.

This clone is a singleton in its sample. This rearrangement joins TRBV27 to TRBJ2-1; D unresolved. This CDR3 region has 14 residues. Trimming took off 3 bases at V and 6 bases at J, with 12 bases between the two ends. CDR1 is MNHEY and CDR2 is SMNVEV in the germline V gene (reference sequence). CDR3 amino acids: CASSFYSTFNEQFF. As DNA, the CDR3 is TGTGCCAGCAGTTTTTACAGCACATTCAATGAGCAGTTCTTC.

The V call is TRBV4-1, the J call TRBJ2-6, with a weak D call TRBD1 (6 bases). The CDR3 loop spans 17 amino acids. V was trimmed by 8 bases and J by 0 bases, leaving 17 bases between them. CDR1 is MGHRA, CDR2 YSYEKL, per germline. CDR3 coding DNA: TGCGCCAGCGCCCGACCAGGGGACCCCTCTGGGGCCAACGTCCTGACTTTC. Encoded protein: CASARPGDPSGANVLTF.

The sample holds a few counts of this clone. The chain joins TRBV18 to TRBJ1-5; D call uncertain. CDR3 length equals 16 residues. The germline gives CDR1 KGHSH, CDR2 LQKENI. With 3 bases removed from V and 0 bases from J, the gap between germline ends came to 12 bases. CDR3 bases: TGTGCCAGCTCACCCGGACGTTCGAATAGCAATCAGCCCCAGCATTTT. Amino acid sequence: CASSPGRSNSNQPQHF. The complete variable domain, with remaining parts taken from reference TRBV18 and TRBJ1-5, reads NAGVMQNPRHLVRRRGQEARLRCSPMKGHSHVYWYRQLPEEGLKFMVYLQKENIIDESGMPKERFSAEFPKEGPSILRIQQVVRGDSAAYFCASSPGRSNSNQPQHFGDGTRLSIL.

This chain links TRBV7-2 with TRBJ1-2, with 7 bases that match TRBD1. The CDR3 is made up of 14 amino acids. The V segment lost 4 bases and the J segment 2 bases; nucleotides outside the gene matches: 4. CDR1 and CDR2 from the germline V gene are SGHTA and FQGNSA. The CDR3 spells CASSSDRTNYGYTF. CDR3 DNA sequence: TGTGCCAGCAGCTCGGACAGGACCAACTATGGCTACACCTTC.

The chain couples TRBV3-1 (or the pseudogene TRBV3-2) to TRBJ2-2; possible D gene TRBD1, 5 bases. Looked up from germline, CDR1 is LGHDT and CDR2 is YNNKEL (reference sequence). The ends were cut back, 7 bases at V and 7 bases at J, with 16 bases in the middle. This CDR3 comprises 14 residues. The CDR3 DNA sequence: TGTGCCAGCACGGGCAGGGCATTCGTCGGGGAGCTGTTTTTT. Protein product: CASTGRAFVGELFF.

The CDR3 sequence is CAWSVPQGNTIYF. The CDR3 nucleotides read TGTGCCTGGAGTGTACCCCAGGGAAACACCATATATTTT. The chain recombines TRBV30 with TRBJ1-3, with unresolved D. Trimming stripped 0 bases from V and 4 bases from J, with 7 bases between. This CDR3 is built from 13 residues. The V gene's germline CDR1 is GTSNPN and CDR2 SVGIG (reference sequence).

This chain joins TRBV15 and TRBJ1-1; perhaps TRBD1 as D (6 bases). The CDR3 has 15 amino acids. CDR1 and CDR2 from the germline V gene are LNHNV and YYDKDF (reference sequence). V lost 0 bases to trimming and J lost 5 bases, with 13 bases between them. CDR3 amino acids: CATSRERGGFTEAFF. The CDR3 DNA follows: TGTGCCACCAGCAGAGAAAGGGGGGGCTTTACTGAAGCTTTCTTT.